The source of this T cell receptor (beta chain) is a study of regulatory T cells in long-lasting Graves disease. Library construction for TCR beta used iRepertoire HTBI primers and Arm-PCR of CDR3 regions. TCRdb passed the multiplex PCR reads through MiXCR, listing each CDR3 protein once. The sample records a few hundred thousand distinct CDR3 sequences, less than 25% being singletons. Between the trimmed V and J ends, which lost 6 bases and 0 bases, there was a span of 14 bases. From germline, CDR1 is MDHEN and CDR2 SYDVKM. The CDR3 extends over 15 amino acids. Time point described: persistent/refractory GD, antithyroid drugs over 5 years with positive TRAb. RNA isolated from PBMCs was used to make the TCR library. Overall study results and limits: Newly diagnosed disease favored TRBV20-1 and TRBJ2-1 over persistent disease.

This clonotype was counted at least ten times. Its antigen is as yet unknown. The sample in question was peripheral blood mononuclear cells (PBMCs), obtained when the disease was refractory, from a patient treated with antithyroid drugs. This sequence originates from a female donor with Graves disease. The chain uses TRBV28 and TRBJ1-1; D is perhaps TRBD1 (5 bases). The DNA of the CDR3 is TGTGCCAGCAGCACATCCGGGACCGTGAACACTGAAGCTTTCTTT. Translating it yields CASSTSGTVNTEAFF.